Presented here are 13 T cell receptor beta chains from one specimen sequenced in a study of OX40 agonist ivuxolimab in advanced cancers. Produced via immunoSEQ multiplex PCR; TCRdb's table is partial and in-frame only. The sample consists of about 68,000 clones, around 90% of them appearing once. This specimen was CD4+ or CD8+ T cells sorted from blood, taken in a trial of the OX40 agonist ivuxolimab. Every receptor here comes from an adult with an advanced solid tumor such as melanoma, head and neck, liver or kidney cancer.

This clone was counted a single time. This chain uses TRBV9 with TRBJ2-3; D uncertain. The V gene lost 0 bases and the J gene lost 5 bases, with 10 bases spanning the gap. CDR3 size: 14 residues. The V gene's germline CDR1 is SGDLS and CDR2 YYNGEE. CDR3 sequence (DNA): TGTGCCAGCAGCGTAGTCCACCTGGGAGATACGCAGTATTTT. This translates into CASSVVHLGDTQYF.

The J gene is TRBJ2-7, the V gene TRBV9; TRBD1 or TRBD2 may be the D gene (5 bases each). The V gene lost 3 bases and the J gene lost 6 bases, with 19 bases spanning the gap. Per the germline V gene, CDR1 is SGDLS and CDR2 is YYNGEE. The CDR3 is 15 residues long. The CDR3 loop reads CASSATGTHPSEQYF. The CDR3 DNA reads TGTGCCAGCAGCGCGACCGGGACGCATCCCTCCGAGCAGTACTTC.

In this sample, this clone turned up once. The chain couples TRBV9 to TRBJ2-7; D is perhaps TRBD1 (6 bases). The CDR3 length is 16 residues. V lost 4 bases and J lost 0, with 17 bases in between. In germline, CDR1 is SGDLS, CDR2 YYNGEE. The CDR3 region is CASSPRTDSLSYEQYF. CDR3 coding DNA: TGTGCCAGCAGCCCCCGGACAGATTCCCTCTCCTACGAGCAGTACTTC. Full variable domain (outside the CDR3, taken from reference TRBV9 and TRBJ2-7): DSGVTQTPKHLITATGQRVTLRCSPRSGDLSVYWYQQSLDQGLQFLIQYYNGEERAKGNILERFSAQQFPDLHSELNLSSLELGDSALYFCASSPRTDSLSYEQYFGPGTRLTVT.

This sequence joins TRBV27 and TRBJ2-3, with 9 bases identical to TRBD1. The V gene end was trimmed by 6 bases and the J gene end by 4 bases; junction bases not matched to a gene: 14. Germline-derived CDR1 and CDR2 are MNHEY and SMNVEV (reference sequence). This CDR3 spans 17 amino acids. The CDR3: CASSTQSGTGFADTQYF. The CDR3 DNA sequence: TGTGCCAGCAGCACTCAATCCGGGACAGGGTTCGCAGATACGCAGTATTTT.

The chain links TRBV19 to TRBJ2-7; TRBD1 matches at 10 bases. Trimming took 3 bases from V and 3 from J; bases not matched to a gene: 8. The CDR3 is 16 amino acids. The V gene's germline CDR1 is LNHDA and CDR2 SQIVND (reference sequence). In nucleotides, the CDR3 is TGTGCCAGTAGTATCCACCCGGGACAGGGGAGCTACGAGCAGTACTTC. It specifies CASSIHPGQGSYEQYF.

This chain uses TRBV9 with TRBJ2-7, with D hard to call. The CDR3 loop spans 14 amino acids. V gave up 3 bases and J gave up 0 bases, with 10 bases separating them. From germline, CDR1 is SGDLS and CDR2 YYNGEE. CDR3 DNA: TGTGCCAGCAGCGCGACAACGGCCTCCTACGAGCAGTACTTC. Translation: CASSATTASYEQYF. Supplemented by reference TRBV9 and TRBJ2-7, the full variable domain reads DSGVTQTPKHLITATGQRVTLRCSPRSGDLSVYWYQQSLDQGLQFLIQYYNGEERAKGNILERFSAQQFPDLHSELNLSSLELGDSALYFCASSATTASYEQYFGPGTRLTVT.

This chain links TRBV19 with TRBJ2-7; TRBD2 matches 10 bases. Germline trimming cut 3 bases from V and 1 base from J; bases unmatched to any gene: 6. In germline, CDR1 is LNHDA, CDR2 SQIVND (reference sequence). The CDR3 contains 16 residues. CDR3 DNA: TGTGCCAGTAGTATCAGGCCTAGCGGGAGTTCCTACGAGCAGTACTTC. It is translated as CASSIRPSGSSYEQYF.

This sequence joins TRBV7-2 and TRBJ2-1, with 8 bases aligning to TRBD2. Germline V CDR1 and CDR2: SGHTA, FQGNSA. The length of the CDR3 is 15 residues. Trimming took 5 bases from V and 7 from J; bases not matched to a gene: 10. Here the CDR3 DNA reads TGTGCCAGCAGCCGATCAACCGGGACTAGGAATGAGCAGTTCTTC. The encoded protein is CASSRSTGTRNEQFF.

CDR3 sequence (DNA): TGCAGCGTTGTAAGACTAGCGGAGTCCTACGAGCAGTACTTC. Its protein product is CSVVRLAESYEQYF. The chain is built from TRBV29-1 and TRBJ2-7; the match to TRBD2 covers 9 bases. This CDR3 is built from 14 residues. V was pared by 4 bases and J by 1 base, with 5 bases of the junction left unmatched. In germline, CDR1 is SQVTM, CDR2 ANQGSEA.

The rearrangement uses TRBV14 and TRBJ2-5; 10 bases align to TRBD1. The J call may be faulty, since TRBJ2-7 better matches the DNA end. Germline V gene sequence: CDR1 SGHDN, CDR2 FVKESK. The CDR3 contains 16 residues. CDR3 residues: CASSQQDRGDLGEQYF. The CDR3 DNA reads TGTGCCAGCAGCCAGCAGGACAGGGGGGACCTAGGCGAGCAGTACTTC.

The chain has TRBV14 and TRBJ2-1, with D uncertain. V dropped 5 bases and J dropped 4 bases, with 15 bases sitting between them. Germline V lookup: CDR1 SGHDN, CDR2 FVKESK. The CDR3 extends over 15 amino acids. The CDR3 protein is CASSYSTSQYNEQFF. The CDR3 bases are TGTGCCAGCAGCTACTCGACCAGCCAGTACAATGAGCAGTTCTTC.

The chain has TRBV5-1 and TRBJ1-2; weak D call: TRBD1 (5 bases). Per the germline V gene, CDR1 is SGHRS and CDR2 is YFSETQ. This CDR3 spans 14 amino acids. Trimming removed 0 bases at V and 4 bases at J, with 10 bases between. The CDR3 here is CASSLGDGSYGYTF. CDR3 in DNA: TGCGCCAGCAGCTTGGGGGACGGCAGCTATGGCTACACCTTC.

The chain links TRBV5-1 to TRBJ2-7; TRBD2 matches 11 bases. The CDR3 covers 19 residues. Germline CDR1 and CDR2: SGHRS and YFSETQ. V shed 0 bases and J 0 bases; nucleotides not matched to a gene: 11. The CDR3 spells CASSLVRTGTSGSSYEQYF. The CDR3 region has the DNA TGCGCCAGCAGCTTGGTTCGAACAGGGACTAGCGGTAGCTCCTACGAGCAGTACTTC.